This T cell receptor beta chain was captured by sequencing in a study of blood T cell repertoires in COVID-19. Looking at the study overall: The origin of the acute and convalescent COVID-19 samples was the United States, Italy and Spain. From T cells, B-cell-depleted T cells, or PBMCs came the material, which was cDNA or gDNA.

The table came from immunoSEQ multiplex PCR; TCRdb's copy has only in-frame clones and leaves some out. The sample includes about 59,000 clones, around 83% of them seen just once. This TCR derives from a woman of 80 years or more with acute or convalescent COVID-19. Material: peripheral blood.

CDR3 amino acids: CASSPRASGANVLTF. The CDR3 DNA sequence: TGTGCCAGCAGTCCCAGGGCGTCTGGGGCCAACGTCCTGACTTTC. The chain recombines TRBV6-2 or TRBV6-3 with TRBJ2-6, with TRBD1 as a possible D gene (5 bases). This CDR3 is 15 amino acids long. V lost 5 bases and J 1 base, leaving 9 bases between the germline ends. Germline CDR1 MNHEY, CDR2 SVGEGT.